Included here is one T cell receptor (beta chain) sequence, with context. Its antigen is as yet unknown. Germline CDR1 and CDR2: MNHEY and SVGAGI. The CDR3 loop spans 16 amino acids. V was pared by 6 bases and J by 2 bases, with 8 bases of the junction left unmatched. A second PCR, run for about 7 to 12 cycles, used a sample-barcoded 5' primer plus a J-beta primer mix. TCRdb passed the 5' RACE reads through MiXCR, listing each CDR3 protein once. The sample lists 1.5 million to 1.8 million distinct CDR3 sequences, roughly two fifths occurring once. This specimen belongs to a study of blood T cells in healthy people across ages. Notes on the study in general: Unknown CMV status may confound age-related changes in expanded clones. Measured against age, TCR beta diversity per million T cells decreased in a roughly linear manner. Correlation between TCR beta diversity and naive T cell percentage was strong.

Each of the donors had roughly 9.1 milliliters of peripheral blood drawn into EDTA-treated Vacutainer tubes. The sample taken for sequencing was blood. This chain connects TRBV6-5 to TRBJ2-1; TRBD2 agrees at 9 bases. This clonotype was sampled from a woman aged 18-29 years in good health. The CDR3 bases are TGTGCCAGCAGCGACGCTAGCGGGACCGCCTACAATGAGCAGTTCTTC. Its protein is CASSDASGTAYNEQFF.